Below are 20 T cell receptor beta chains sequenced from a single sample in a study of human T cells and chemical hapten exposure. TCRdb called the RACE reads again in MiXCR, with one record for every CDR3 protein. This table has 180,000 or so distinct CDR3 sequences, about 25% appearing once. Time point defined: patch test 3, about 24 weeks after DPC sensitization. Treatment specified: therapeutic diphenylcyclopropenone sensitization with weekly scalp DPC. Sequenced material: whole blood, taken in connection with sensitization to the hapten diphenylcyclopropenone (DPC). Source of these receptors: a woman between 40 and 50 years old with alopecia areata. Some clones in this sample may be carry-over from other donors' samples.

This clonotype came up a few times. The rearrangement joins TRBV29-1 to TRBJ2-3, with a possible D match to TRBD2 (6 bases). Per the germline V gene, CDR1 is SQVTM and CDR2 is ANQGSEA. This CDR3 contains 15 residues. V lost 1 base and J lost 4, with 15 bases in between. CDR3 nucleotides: TGCAGCGTTGAAGGGCACTCCCCGGGGGCAGATACGCAGTATTTT. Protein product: CSVEGHSPGADTQYF.

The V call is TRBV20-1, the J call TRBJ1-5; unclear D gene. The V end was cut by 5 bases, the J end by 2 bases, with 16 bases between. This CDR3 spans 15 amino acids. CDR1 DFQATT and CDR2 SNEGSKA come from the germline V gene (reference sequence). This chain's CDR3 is CSAVRSGAGNQPQHF. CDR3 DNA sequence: TGCAGTGCTGTAAGGAGCGGCGCGGGCAATCAGCCCCAGCATTTT.

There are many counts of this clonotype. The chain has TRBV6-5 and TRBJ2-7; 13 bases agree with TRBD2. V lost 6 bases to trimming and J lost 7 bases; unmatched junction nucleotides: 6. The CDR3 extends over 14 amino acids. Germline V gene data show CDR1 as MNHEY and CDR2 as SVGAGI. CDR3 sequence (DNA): TGTGCCAGCAGGTATCCGGGACTAGCGGGAGAGCAGTACTTC. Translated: CASRYPGLAGEQYF.

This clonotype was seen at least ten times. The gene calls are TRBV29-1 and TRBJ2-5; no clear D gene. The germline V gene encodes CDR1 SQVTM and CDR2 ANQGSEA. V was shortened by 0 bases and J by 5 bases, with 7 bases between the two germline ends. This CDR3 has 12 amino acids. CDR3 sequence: CSVEDLGETQYF. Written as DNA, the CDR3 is TGCAGCGTTGAAGATCTGGGCGAGACCCAGTACTTC.

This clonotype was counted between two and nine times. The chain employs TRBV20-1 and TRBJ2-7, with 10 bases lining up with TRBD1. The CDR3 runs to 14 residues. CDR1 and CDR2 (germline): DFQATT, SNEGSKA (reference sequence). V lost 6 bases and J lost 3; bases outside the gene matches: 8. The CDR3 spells CSASTGGPYYEQYF. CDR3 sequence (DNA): TGCAGTGCATCGACAGGGGGCCCTTACTACGAGCAGTACTTC.

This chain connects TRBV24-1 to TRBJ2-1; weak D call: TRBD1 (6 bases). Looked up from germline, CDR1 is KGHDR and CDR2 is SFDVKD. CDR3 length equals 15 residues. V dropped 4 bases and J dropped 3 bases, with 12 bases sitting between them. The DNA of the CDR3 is TGTGCCACCAGTGAGTTCCGGGACAACTACAATGAGCAGTTCTTC. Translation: CATSEFRDNYNEQFF.

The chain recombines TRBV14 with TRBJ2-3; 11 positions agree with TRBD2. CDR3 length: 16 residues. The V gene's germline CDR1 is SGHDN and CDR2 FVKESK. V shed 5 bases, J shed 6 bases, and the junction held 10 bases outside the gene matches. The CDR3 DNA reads TGTGCCAGCAGCGCTCCGGGACTAGCGGTGTCGGATACGCAGTATTTT. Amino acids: CASSAPGLAVSDTQYF.

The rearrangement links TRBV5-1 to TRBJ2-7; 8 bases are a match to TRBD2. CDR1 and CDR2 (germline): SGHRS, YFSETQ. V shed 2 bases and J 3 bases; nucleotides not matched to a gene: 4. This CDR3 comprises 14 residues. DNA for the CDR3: TGCGCCAGCAGCTTTGGACTAGCCGGCTACGAGCAGTACTTC. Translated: CASSFGLAGYEQYF.

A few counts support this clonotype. The CDR3 spells CSGLAGMGGQFF. The CDR3 DNA reads TGCAGTGGGCTAGCGGGAATGGGGGGGCAGTTCTTC. This chain joins TRBV20-1 and TRBJ2-1; TRBD2 aligns across 9 bases. The germline CDR1 and CDR2 sequences are DFQATT and SNEGSKA (reference sequence). This CDR3 has 12 amino acids. Trimming removed 7 bases from V and 12 bases from J; junction bases left unmatched: 10.

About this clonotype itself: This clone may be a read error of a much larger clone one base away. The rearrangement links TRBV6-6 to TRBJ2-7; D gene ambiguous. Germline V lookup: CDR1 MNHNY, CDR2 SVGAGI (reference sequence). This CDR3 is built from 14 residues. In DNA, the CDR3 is TGTGCCAGCAGTTTAGGTGCTAACTCCTACGAGCAGTGCTTC. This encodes CASSLGANSYEQCF.

The CDR3 nucleotides read TGCAGTGCTAGAGGGCTAGCGGGTCCCTACGAGCAGTACTTC. It specifies CSARGLAGPYEQYF. The rearrangement links TRBV20-1 to TRBJ2-7; TRBD2 aligns across 8 bases. Unmatched junction bases numbered 4, after V lost 1 base and J lost 2 bases. The CDR3 sequence is 14 residues long. CDR1 is DFQATT and CDR2 is SNEGSKA in the germline V gene (reference sequence).

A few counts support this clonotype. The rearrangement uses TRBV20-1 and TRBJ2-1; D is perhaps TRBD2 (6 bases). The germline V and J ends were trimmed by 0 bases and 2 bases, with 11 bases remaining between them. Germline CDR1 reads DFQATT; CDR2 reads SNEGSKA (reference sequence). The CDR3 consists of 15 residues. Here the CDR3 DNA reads TGCAGTGCTAGAGAGGGCGGGAAACCCTACAATGAGCAGTTCTTC. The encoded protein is CSAREGGKPYNEQFF.

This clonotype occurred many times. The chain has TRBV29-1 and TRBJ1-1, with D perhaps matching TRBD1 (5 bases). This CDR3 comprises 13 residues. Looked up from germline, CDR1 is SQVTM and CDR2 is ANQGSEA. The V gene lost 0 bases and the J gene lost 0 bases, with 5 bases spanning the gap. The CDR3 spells CSVEEGVNTEAFF. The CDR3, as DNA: TGCAGCGTTGAAGAGGGGGTGAACACTGAAGCTTTCTTT.

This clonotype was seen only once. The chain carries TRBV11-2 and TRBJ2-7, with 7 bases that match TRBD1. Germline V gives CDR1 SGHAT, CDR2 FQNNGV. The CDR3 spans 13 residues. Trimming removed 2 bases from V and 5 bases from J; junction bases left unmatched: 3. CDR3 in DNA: TGTGCCAGCAGCTTATGGACAGGCGACGAGCAGTACTTC. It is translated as CASSLWTGDEQYF.

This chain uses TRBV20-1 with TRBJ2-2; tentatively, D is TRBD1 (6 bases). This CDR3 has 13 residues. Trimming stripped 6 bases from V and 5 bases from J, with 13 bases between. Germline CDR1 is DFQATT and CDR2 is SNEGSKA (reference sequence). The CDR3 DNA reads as TGCAGTGCCAGGGGCCCGGGGACCGGGGAGCTGTTTTTT. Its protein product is CSARGPGTGELFF.

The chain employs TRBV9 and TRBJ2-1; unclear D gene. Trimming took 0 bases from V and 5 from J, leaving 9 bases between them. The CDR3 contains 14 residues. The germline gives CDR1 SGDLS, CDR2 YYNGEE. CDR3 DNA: TGTGCCAGCAGCGTAGCGTGGCGGCACAATGAGCAGTTCTTC. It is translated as CASSVAWRHNEQFF.

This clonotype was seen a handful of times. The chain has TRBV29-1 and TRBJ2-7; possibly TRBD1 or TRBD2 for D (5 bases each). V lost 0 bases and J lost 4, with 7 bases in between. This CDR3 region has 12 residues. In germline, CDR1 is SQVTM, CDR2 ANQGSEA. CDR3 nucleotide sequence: TGCAGCGTTGAAGAGGGACGATACGAGCAGTACTTC. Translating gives CSVEEGRYEQYF.

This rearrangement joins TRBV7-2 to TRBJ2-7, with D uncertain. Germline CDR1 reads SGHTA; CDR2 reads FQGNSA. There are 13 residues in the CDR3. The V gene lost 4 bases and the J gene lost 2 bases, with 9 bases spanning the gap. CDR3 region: CASSSSVPYEQYF. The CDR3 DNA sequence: TGTGCCAGCAGCTCTAGTGTCCCCTACGAGCAGTACTTC.

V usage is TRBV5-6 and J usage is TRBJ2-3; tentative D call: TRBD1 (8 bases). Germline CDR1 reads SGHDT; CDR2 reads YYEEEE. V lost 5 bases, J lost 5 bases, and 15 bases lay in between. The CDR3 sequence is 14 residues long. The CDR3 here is CASSDRGGGDTQYF. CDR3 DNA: TGTGCCAGCAGTGACAGGGGCGGGGGAGATACGCAGTATTTT.

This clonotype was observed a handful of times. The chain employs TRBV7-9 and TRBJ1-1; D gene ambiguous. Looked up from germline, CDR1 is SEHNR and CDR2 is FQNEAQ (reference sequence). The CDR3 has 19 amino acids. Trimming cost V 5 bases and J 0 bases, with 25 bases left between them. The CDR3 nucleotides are TGTGCCAGCAGCCCCACCGACGTCAGGACCCTTTACTTGAACACTGAAGCTTTCTTT. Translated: CASSPTDVRTLYLNTEAFF.